Below are 30 T cell receptor beta chains sequenced from a single sample in a study of cytomegalovirus exposure and HLA in healthy donors. Primers: 60 Vbeta forward and 13 Jbeta reverse. TCRdb's copy holds only in-frame clones and misses some; the assay was immunoSEQ multiplex PCR. Of about 110,000 clones in the sample, less than 75% are singletons; the top ten hold about a tenth. Material for sequencing was PBMCs. The receptor source for this set is a man aged 40-50 years in good health and CMV-seropositive.

In this sample, this clone turned up a few times. This chain joins TRBV6-1 and TRBJ1-1; maybe TRBD1 (5 bases). Trimming took off 3 bases at V and 0 bases at J, with 11 bases between the two ends. CDR1 is MNHNS and CDR2 is SASEGT in the germline V gene. This CDR3 contains 15 residues. The CDR3 DNA sequence: TGTGCCAGCAGTGATGCGGGACGGCTGAACACTGAAGCTTTCTTT. Residues: CASSDAGRLNTEAFF.

This clone was recorded a few times. The genes are TRBV18 and TRBJ1-1; possibly TRBD1 for D (6 bases). V lost 5 bases and J 7 bases, leaving 17 bases between the germline ends. The CDR3 covers 14 residues. Germline V gene data show CDR1 as KGHSH and CDR2 as LQKENI. In DNA form, the CDR3 reads TGTGCCAGCTCAGCGATAGACGGGACAAATGAAGCTTTCTTT. Translation gives CASSAIDGTNEAFF. Full variable domain (missing parts from reference TRBV18 and TRBJ1-1): NAGVMQNPRHLVRRRGQEARLRCSPMKGHSHVYWYRQLPEEGLKFMVYLQKENIIDESGMPKERFSAEFPKEGPSILRIQQVVRGDSAAYFCASSAIDGTNEAFFGQGTRLTVV.

The genes are TRBV9 and TRBJ2-2; 10 nucleotides match TRBD2. This CDR3 is built from 18 residues. The germline V gene encodes CDR1 SGDLS and CDR2 YYNGEE. Trimming removed 3 bases from V and 1 base from J; junction bases left unmatched: 9. CDR3 protein: CASSALGAGGRNTGELFF. The CDR3 bases are TGTGCCAGCAGCGCCCTGGGAGCGGGAGGGCGGAACACCGGGGAGCTGTTTTTT.

This clone has more than one count but fewer than ten. The chain carries TRBV2 and TRBJ1-2; no clear D. The CDR3 sequence is 13 residues long. Germline CDR1 and CDR2: SNHLY and FYNNEI. The germline V and J ends were trimmed by 10 bases and 4 bases, with 16 bases remaining between them. CDR3 sequence (DNA): TGTGCCACCAAGACGGGGTGGAGCTATGGCTACACCTTC. Translating gives CATKTGWSYGYTF.

This clone was seen a single time. The rearrangement joins TRBV11-2 to TRBJ2-7; TRBD1 aligns across 8 bases. The germline gives CDR1 SGHAT, CDR2 FQNNGV. Unmatched junction bases numbered 7, after V lost 1 base and J lost 2 bases. The CDR3 is 16 amino acids. CDR3 DNA: TGTGCCAGCAGCTTAGGCGGACAGGGAGTCGCCTACGAGCAGTACTTC. This codes for CASSLGGQGVAYEQYF.

V and J are TRBV29-1 and TRBJ1-2; weak D call: TRBD1 (6 bases). Germline CDR1 SQVTM, CDR2 ANQGSEA. This CDR3 has 18 residues. This CDR3 reads CNALPRVGGGRAGYPYTF. CDR3 DNA: TGCAACGCCTTACCCAGGGTCGGCGGGGGGCGCGCGGGCTACCCCTACACCTTC.

This clone turned up a few times. This chain uses TRBV29-1 with TRBJ2-7; perhaps TRBD2 as D (6 bases). The CDR3 spans 11 residues. Trimming took off 5 bases at V and 6 bases at J, with 11 bases between the two ends. Germline V gene data show CDR1 as SQVTM and CDR2 as ANQGSEA. The CDR3 coding sequence is TGCAGCGTTTCCCGGGAGCGCGAGCAGTACTTC. It is translated as CSVSREREQYF.

This clone has only a few counts. The V gene is TRBV18, the J gene TRBJ2-7; D gene unclear. Trimming stripped 1 base from V and 2 bases from J, with 3 bases between. The CDR3 covers 12 residues. From germline, CDR1 is KGHSH and CDR2 LQKENI. As DNA, the CDR3 is TGTGCCAGCTCACCACTTACCTACGAGCAGTACTTC. Its protein is CASSPLTYEQYF.

This chain connects TRBV9 to TRBJ2-3, with 7 bases fitting TRBD2. This CDR3 spans 16 amino acids. V was clipped by 2 bases and J by 4 bases; unmatched bases: 10. Germline lookup yields CDR1 SGDLS and CDR2 YYNGEE. The CDR3 coding sequence is TGTGCCAGCAGCGTCTCGGGATCTGCGGGGGCAGATACGCAGTATTTT. This gives the protein CASSVSGSAGADTQYF.

The gene calls are TRBV6-1 and TRBJ1-5, with a weak D call TRBD1 (5 bases). The CDR3 extends over 15 amino acids. V was trimmed by 8 bases and J by 0 bases, leaving 14 bases between them. Germline CDR1 MNHNS, CDR2 SASEGT. The DNA of the CDR3 is TGTGCCAGCCTCGAGCAGGGCTTTAGCAATCAGCCCCAGCATTTT. Translated: CASLEQGFSNQPQHF.

V gene TRBV4-3 combines with J gene TRBJ2-4; 9 bases fit TRBD2. The trim removed 0 bases at V and 7 bases at J, leaving 10 bases unmatched. CDR3 length: 17 residues. Germline V lookup: CDR1 LGHNA, CDR2 YSLEER. The CDR3 nucleotides read TGCGCCAGCAGCCAAGATAGATCTAGCGGGGTCCTTAACATTCAGTACTTC. It is translated as CASSQDRSSGVLNIQYF.

The chain employs TRBV4-2 and TRBJ2-3; a weak D match, TRBD1 (6 bases). The CDR3 contains 15 residues. V was clipped by 1 base and J by 4 bases, with 12 bases between them. In germline, CDR1 is LGHNA, CDR2 YNFKEQ. The DNA for the CDR3 is TGTGCCAGCAGCCAAGTTGAACAGGGCGCAGATACGCAGTATTTT. Translated: CASSQVEQGADTQYF.

This clone was picked up a small number of times. J is TRBJ2-1 and V is TRBV2, with D possibly being TRBD1 (6 bases). CDR1 is SNHLY, CDR2 FYNNEI, per germline. CDR3 size: 13 residues. Trimming shortened V by 5 bases and J by 8 bases, and 13 bases separated the two germline ends. The CDR3 region is CASSLAGAHEQFF. In DNA form, the CDR3 reads TGTGCCAGCAGTTTGGCAGGGGCGCATGAGCAGTTCTTC.

The chain links TRBV4-1 to TRBJ2-7, with TRBD2 matching 13 bases. Germline CDR1 reads MGHRA; CDR2 reads YSYEKL. After removal of 3 bases from V and 2 bases from J, the junction contained 1 base not matched to a gene. This CDR3 is 15 amino acids long. CDR3 nucleotide sequence: TGCGCCAGCAGCCAGGGGACTAGCGGGACCTACGAGCAGTACGTC. Residues: CASSQGTSGTYEQYV.

This clone turned up a few times. This chain joins TRBV27 and TRBJ2-7; D may be TRBD2 (6 bases). CDR1 MNHEY and CDR2 SMNVEV come from the germline V gene (reference sequence). The CDR3 contains 15 residues. The V and J ends lost 3 bases and 0 bases respectively, with 12 bases between them. DNA of the CDR3: TGTGCCAGCAGTTTTTTCGGGGGTAGCTCCTACGAGCAGTACTTC. Translating it yields CASSFFGGSSYEQYF.

This clone was counted only a few times. The chain joins TRBV5-1 to TRBJ2-3, with D unresolved. This CDR3 has 14 residues. The V gene's germline CDR1 is SGHRS and CDR2 YFSETQ. With 3 bases removed from V and 1 base from J, the gap between germline ends came to 9 bases. CDR3 loop: CASSSLTGTDTQYF. Written as DNA, the CDR3 is TGCGCCAGCAGCTCCCTGACTGGCACAGATACGCAGTATTTT. Complete variable domain (other parts from reference TRBV5-1 and TRBJ2-3): KAGVTQTPRYLIKTRGQQVTLSCSPISGHRSVSWYQQTPGQGLQFLFEYFSETQRNKGNFPGRFSGRQFSNSRSEMNVSTLELGDSALYLCASSSLTGTDTQYFGPGTRLTVL.

This clone was counted many times. The chain carries TRBV6-6 and TRBJ1-2; tentative D call: TRBD1 (5 bases). Germline values: CDR1 MNHNY, CDR2 SVGAGI (reference sequence). The CDR3 consists of 10 residues. V lost 6 bases, J lost 8 bases, and 7 bases lay in between. CDR3 in amino acids: CASSQGGYTF. CDR3 nucleotides: TGTGCCAGCAGCCAGGGCGGCTACACCTTC.

Turning to this clone: A read error may account for a junction end that differs from germline. The CDR3 protein is CASTLRIAAANTGELFF. DNA of the CDR3: TGTGCCAGCACCTTAAGGATAGCGGCTGCGAACACCGGGGAGCTGTTTTTT. The genes are TRBV7-2 and TRBJ2-2, with D perhaps matching TRBD2 (6 bases). The CDR3 is 17 amino acids. Germline V gene data show CDR1 as SGHTA and CDR2 as FQGNSA.

This chain joins TRBV7-9 and TRBJ2-7, with a tentative D call TRBD1 (6 bases). The V gene's germline CDR1 is SEHNR and CDR2 FQNEAQ (reference sequence). Trimming pared 8 bases from V and 5 bases from J, leaving 13 bases between. The CDR3 sequence is 12 residues long. CDR3 sequence: CASGLNRDEQYF. The DNA for the CDR3 is TGTGCCAGCGGACTGAACAGGGACGAGCAGTACTTC.

In nucleotides, the CDR3 is TGTGCCACCAGCAGAGATATAGGACTAGCGATCACCGGGGAGCTGTTTTTT. Translated: CATSRDIGLAITGELFF. The chain joins TRBV15 to TRBJ2-2; 9 nucleotides agree with TRBD2. The J segment lost 4 bases and the V segment lost 0 bases, leaving 6 bases of the junction unmatched. In germline, CDR1 is LNHNV, CDR2 YYDKDF (reference sequence). The CDR3 sequence is 17 residues long.

The chain employs TRBV7-2 and TRBJ1-5; D not resolved. The CDR3 sequence is 13 residues long. Between the trimmed V and J ends, which lost 5 bases and 7 bases, there was a span of 12 bases. Germline values: CDR1 SGHTA, CDR2 FQGNSA. In nucleotides, the CDR3 is TGTGCCAGCAGCCGAAGCCGTAGCCAGCCCCAGCATTTT. It specifies CASSRSRSQPQHF.

The chain is built from TRBV7-3 and TRBJ2-1; D gene ambiguous. Looked up from germline, CDR1 is SGHTA and CDR2 is FQGTGA. The CDR3 is 12 amino acids. Trimming removed 1 base at V and 6 bases at J, with 4 bases between. The DNA for the CDR3 is TGTGCCAGCAGCTTAAGGGCCAATGAGCAGTTCTTC. It is translated as CASSLRANEQFF.

This clone has only a few counts. The rearrangement joins TRBV30 to TRBJ2-5; TRBD2 matches 11 bases. This CDR3 is built from 14 residues. Unmatched junction bases numbered 5, after V lost 3 bases and J lost 5 bases. Germline-derived CDR1 and CDR2 are GTSNPN and SVGIG (reference sequence). CDR3 coding DNA: TGTGCCTGGAGGTTAGCGGGAGGGCGGGAGACCCAGTACTTC. Amino acids: CAWRLAGGRETQYF.

The V gene is TRBV4-3, the J gene TRBJ2-1, with 10 bases fitting TRBD2. The CDR3 has 17 amino acids. After removal of 0 bases from V and 8 bases from J, the junction contained 10 bases not matched to a gene. The germline V gene has CDR1 LGHNA and CDR2 YSLEER. The CDR3 is CASSQDYGAGGVYEQFF. As DNA, the CDR3 is TGCGCCAGCAGCCAAGATTATGGAGCGGGAGGGGTTTATGAGCAGTTCTTC.

The chain joins TRBV29-1 to TRBJ1-2, with a weak D call TRBD1 (5 bases). Germline assignment: CDR1 SQVTM and CDR2 ANQGSEA. V was pared by 6 bases and J by 4 bases, with 12 bases between. This CDR3 contains 12 residues. The CDR3 sequence: CSVEGNSYGYTF. The CDR3 nucleotides are TGCAGCGTGGAGGGGAATAGCTATGGCTACACCTTC.

Regarding this clone: The junction departs from the called germline gene at one end, perhaps through a read error. The chain is built from TRBV19 and TRBJ1-4; D remains unclear. Per the germline V gene, CDR1 is LNHDA and CDR2 is SQIVND (reference sequence). CDR3 length equals 16 residues. The CDR3 nucleotides are TGTGCCGGTAGTATAAGAGGGCCCGCAACTAATGAAAAACTGTTTTTT. Translation gives CAGSIRGPATNEKLFF.

This chain connects TRBV30 to TRBJ2-3; no reliable D call. Trimming cost V 0 bases and J 3 bases, with 7 bases left between them. This CDR3 region has 13 residues. CDR1 and CDR2 (germline): GTSNPN, SVGIG (reference sequence). CDR3 protein: CAWSVADTDTQYF. Written as DNA, the CDR3 is TGTGCCTGGAGTGTAGCCGATACAGATACGCAGTATTTT.

The genes are TRBV7-9 and TRBJ2-5; D is possibly TRBD2 (5 bases). The CDR3 consists of 19 residues. V gave up 1 base and J gave up 4 bases, with 25 bases separating them. In germline, CDR1 is SEHNR, CDR2 FQNEAQ (reference sequence). This chain's CDR3 is CASSLEPPPSGKVRETQYF. The CDR3, as DNA: TGTGCCAGCAGCTTAGAACCCCCCCCCTCGGGAAAGGTTCGAGAGACCCAGTACTTC.

This clone was seen only a few times. The gene calls are TRBV6-1 and TRBJ2-7, with 9 bases identical to TRBD1. The V segment lost 5 bases and the J segment 6 bases; nucleotides outside the gene matches: 5. The CDR3 totals 13 residues. The germline V gene has CDR1 MNHNS and CDR2 SASEGT. For the CDR3, the DNA is TGTGCCAGCAGTTCCCAGACAGGGGGCGAGCAGTACTTC. It codes for CASSSQTGGEQYF.

This clone was counted only a few times. This rearrangement joins TRBV29-1 to TRBJ1-4, with D perhaps matching TRBD1 (6 bases). Trimming pared 6 bases from V and 8 bases from J, leaving 16 bases between. In germline, CDR1 is SQVTM, CDR2 ANQGSEA. The CDR3 extends over 13 amino acids. The CDR3 DNA follows: TGCAGCGTCGAGGGGGGGGTCGAAGAAAAACTGTTTTTT. This sequence encodes CSVEGGVEEKLFF.